The clone carrying this T cell receptor beta chain was seen only a few times. This record belongs to a study of T cells in Graves' hyperthyroidism and ophthalmopathy. Looking at the study overall: Initial diagnosis, before any treatment, was when peripheral blood was collected.

RNA transcripts gave rise to amplified TCR beta CDR3 regions. HTBI primers were used for first-round RT-PCR of the TCR CDR3. Via MiXCR, TCRdb re-called the multiplex PCR reads, giving one row per CDR3 protein. The sample lists some 320,000 distinct CDR3 sequences, about an eighth seen once, with approximately 35% in the top ten. Germline assignment: CDR1 LNHDA and CDR2 SQIVND (reference sequence). This CDR3 comprises 14 residues. The germline V and J ends were trimmed by 1 base and 4 bases, with 10 bases remaining between them. The origin of this receptor is a middle-aged woman with Graves' ophthalmopathy. The chain carries TRBV19 and TRBJ1-2; D possibly corresponds to TRBD1 (6 bases). Sequencing input: blood. The CDR3 loop is CASSIAGAVYGYTF. CDR3 nucleotide sequence: TGTGCCAGTAGTATAGCAGGGGCGGTCTATGGCTACACCTTC.